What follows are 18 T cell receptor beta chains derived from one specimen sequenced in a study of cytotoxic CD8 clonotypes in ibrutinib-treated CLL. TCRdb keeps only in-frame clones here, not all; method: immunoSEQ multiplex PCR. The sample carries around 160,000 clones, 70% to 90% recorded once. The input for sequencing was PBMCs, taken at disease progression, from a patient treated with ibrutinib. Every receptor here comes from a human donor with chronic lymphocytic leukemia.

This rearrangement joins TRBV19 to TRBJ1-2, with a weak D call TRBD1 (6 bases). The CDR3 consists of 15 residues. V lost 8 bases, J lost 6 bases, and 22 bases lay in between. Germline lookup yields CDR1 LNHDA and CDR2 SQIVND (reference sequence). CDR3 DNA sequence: TGTGCCAGTTCAGAGAATAGGGCAGGGGACCATGGCTACACCTTC. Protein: CASSENRAGDHGYTF.

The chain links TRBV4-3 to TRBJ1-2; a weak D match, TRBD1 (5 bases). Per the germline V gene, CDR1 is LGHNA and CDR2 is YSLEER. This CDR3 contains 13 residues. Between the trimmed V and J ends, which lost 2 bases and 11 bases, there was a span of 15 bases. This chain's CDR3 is CASSQTGQGRYTF. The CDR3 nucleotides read TGCGCCAGCAGCCAAACTGGGCAGGGTCGGTACACCTTC.

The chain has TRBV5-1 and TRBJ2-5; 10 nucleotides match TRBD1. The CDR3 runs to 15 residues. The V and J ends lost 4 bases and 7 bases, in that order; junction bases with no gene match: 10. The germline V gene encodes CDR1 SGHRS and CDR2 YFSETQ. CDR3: CASSIGTGDGLTQYF. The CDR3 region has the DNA TGCGCCAGCAGCATCGGGACAGGGGATGGGTTGACCCAGTACTTC.

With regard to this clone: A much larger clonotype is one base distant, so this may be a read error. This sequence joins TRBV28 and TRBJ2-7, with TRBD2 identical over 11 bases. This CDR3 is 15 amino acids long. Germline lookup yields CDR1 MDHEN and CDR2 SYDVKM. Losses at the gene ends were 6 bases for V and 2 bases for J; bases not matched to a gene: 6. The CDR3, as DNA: TGTGCCAGCAGCCAGGGACTAGCGGCCGCCTACGAGCAGTACTTC. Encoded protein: CASSQGLAAAYEQYF. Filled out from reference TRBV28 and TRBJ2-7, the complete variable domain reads DVKVTQSSRYLVKRTGEKVFLECVQDMDHENMFWYRQDPGLGLRLIYFSYDVKMKEKGDIPEGYSVSREKKERFSLILESASTNQTSMYLCASSQGLAAAYEQYFGPGTRLTVT.

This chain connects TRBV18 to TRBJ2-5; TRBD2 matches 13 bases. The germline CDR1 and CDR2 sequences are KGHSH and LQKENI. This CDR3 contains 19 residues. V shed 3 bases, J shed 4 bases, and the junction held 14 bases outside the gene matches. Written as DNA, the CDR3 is TGTGCCAGCTCACCCGATTCTTTACTAGCGGGAGGGCCTTTAGAGACCCAGTACTTC. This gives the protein CASSPDSLLAGGPLETQYF.

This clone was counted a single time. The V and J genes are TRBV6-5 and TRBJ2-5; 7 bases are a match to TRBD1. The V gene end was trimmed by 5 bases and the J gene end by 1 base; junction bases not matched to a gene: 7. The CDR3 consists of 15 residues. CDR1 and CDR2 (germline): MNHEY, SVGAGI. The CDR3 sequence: CASSKDRVGQETQYF. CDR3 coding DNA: TGTGCCAGCAGTAAAGACAGGGTAGGCCAAGAGACCCAGTACTTC.

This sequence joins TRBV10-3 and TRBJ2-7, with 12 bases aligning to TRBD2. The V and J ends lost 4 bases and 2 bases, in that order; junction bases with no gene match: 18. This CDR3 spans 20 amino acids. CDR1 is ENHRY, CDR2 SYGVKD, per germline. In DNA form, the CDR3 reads TGTGCCATCAGTGGGACCCCCCCCCGACTAGCGGGAGTGTATACCTACGAGCAGTACTTC. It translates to CAISGTPPRLAGVYTYEQYF.

CDR3 sequence (DNA): TGTGCCAGCAGTAGACACAGGGACAATGAGCAGTTCTTC. This sequence encodes CASSRHRDNEQFF. The V call is TRBV6-5, the J call TRBJ2-1, with D maybe TRBD1 (6 bases). Trimming cost V 5 bases and J 5 bases, with 10 bases left between them. Germline CDR1 is MNHEY and CDR2 is SVGAGI. CDR3 length equals 13 residues.

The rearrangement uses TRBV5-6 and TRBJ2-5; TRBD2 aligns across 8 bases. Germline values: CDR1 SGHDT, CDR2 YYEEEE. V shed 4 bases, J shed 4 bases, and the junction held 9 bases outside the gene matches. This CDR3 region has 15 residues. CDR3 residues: CASSPGTRGLETQYF. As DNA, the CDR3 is TGTGCCAGCAGCCCCGGGACTAGAGGTTTAGAGACCCAGTACTTC.

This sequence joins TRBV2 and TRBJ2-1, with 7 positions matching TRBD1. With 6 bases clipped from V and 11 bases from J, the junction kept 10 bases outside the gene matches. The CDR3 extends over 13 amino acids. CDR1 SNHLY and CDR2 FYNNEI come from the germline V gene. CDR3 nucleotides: TGTGCCAGCAGCACACAGGGGCAGCGTAAGCAGTTCTTC. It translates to CASSTQGQRKQFF.

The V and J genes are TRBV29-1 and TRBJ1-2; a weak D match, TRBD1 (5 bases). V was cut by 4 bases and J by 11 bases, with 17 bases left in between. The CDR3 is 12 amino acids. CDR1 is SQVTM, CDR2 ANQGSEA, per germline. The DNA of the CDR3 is TGCAGCGTTGGAGTCCAGGCCAGACAGTACACCTTC. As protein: CSVGVQARQYTF.

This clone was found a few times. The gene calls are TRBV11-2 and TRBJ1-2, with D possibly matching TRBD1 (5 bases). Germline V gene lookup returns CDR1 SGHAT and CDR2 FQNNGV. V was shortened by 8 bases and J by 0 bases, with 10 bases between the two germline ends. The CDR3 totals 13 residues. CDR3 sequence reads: CASGTITNYGYTF. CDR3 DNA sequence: TGTGCCAGCGGGACGATAACTAACTATGGCTACACCTTC.

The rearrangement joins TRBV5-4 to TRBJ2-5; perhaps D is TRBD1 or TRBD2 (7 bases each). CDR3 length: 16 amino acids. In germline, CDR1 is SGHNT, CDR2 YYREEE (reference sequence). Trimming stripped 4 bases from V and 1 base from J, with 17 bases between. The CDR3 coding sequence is TGTGCCAGCAGCCCTGGGGGGGGACAGATCCAAGAGACCCAGTACTTC. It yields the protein CASSPGGGQIQETQYF.

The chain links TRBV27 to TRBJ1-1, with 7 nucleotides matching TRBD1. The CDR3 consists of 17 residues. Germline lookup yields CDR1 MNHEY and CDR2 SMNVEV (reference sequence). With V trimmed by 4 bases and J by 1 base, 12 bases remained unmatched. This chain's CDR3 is CASSSQGRADWNTEAFF. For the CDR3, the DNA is TGTGCCAGCAGTTCACAGGGGCGCGCCGACTGGAACACTGAAGCTTTCTTT.

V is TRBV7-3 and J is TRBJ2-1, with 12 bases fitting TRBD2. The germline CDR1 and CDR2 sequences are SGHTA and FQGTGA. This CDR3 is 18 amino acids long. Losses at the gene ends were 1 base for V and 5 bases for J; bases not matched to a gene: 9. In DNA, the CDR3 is TGTGCCAGCAGCTTAAAAGCCCGACTAGCGGGAGACAACAATGAGCAGTTCTTC. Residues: CASSLKARLAGDNNEQFF.

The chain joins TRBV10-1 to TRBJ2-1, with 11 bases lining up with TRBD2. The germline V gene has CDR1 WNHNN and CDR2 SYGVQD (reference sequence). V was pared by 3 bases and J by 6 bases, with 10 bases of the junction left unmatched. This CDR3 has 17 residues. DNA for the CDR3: TGCGCCAGCAGTGACCTTGTACTAGCGGGAGATTCCAATGAGCAGTTCTTC. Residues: CASSDLVLAGDSNEQFF.

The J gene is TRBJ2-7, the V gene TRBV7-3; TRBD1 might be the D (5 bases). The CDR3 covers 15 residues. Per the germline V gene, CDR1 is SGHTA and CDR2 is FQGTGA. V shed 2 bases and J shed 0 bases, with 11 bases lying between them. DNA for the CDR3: TGTGCCAGCAGCTTAGCAGGGCTTCCCTCCTACGAGCAGTACTTC. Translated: CASSLAGLPSYEQYF. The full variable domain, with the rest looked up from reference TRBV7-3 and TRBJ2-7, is GAGVSQTPSNKVTEKGKYVELRCDPISGHTALYWYRQSLGQGPEFLIYFQGTGAADDSGLPNDRFFAVRPEGSVSTLKIQRTERGDSAVYLCASSLAGLPSYEQYFGPGTRLTVT.

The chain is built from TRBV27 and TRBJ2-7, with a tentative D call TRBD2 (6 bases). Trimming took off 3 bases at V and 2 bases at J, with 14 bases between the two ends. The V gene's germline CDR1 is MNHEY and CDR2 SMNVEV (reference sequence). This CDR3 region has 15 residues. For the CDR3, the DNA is TGTGCCAGCAGTTTCGGAGGGGACCCCGCCTACGAGCAGTACTTC. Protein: CASSFGGDPAYEQYF.